The T cell receptor beta chain described here comes from a study of cytomegalovirus exposure and HLA in healthy donors. PCR involved 60 Vbeta and 13 Jbeta primers. Clones were sequenced by immunoSEQ multiplex PCR, and TCRdb holds only the in-frame ones, with some missing. Of 150,000 or so clones listed, 75% were seen once; the top ten hold about 11%. General study results and limits: TCR sequences were mostly rare, though some public TCRs occurred in many donors. Among CMV-associated TCR beta chains, most appeared HLA-restricted in a later analysis. A further, later analysis showed that HLA-associated TCR beta chains (compared with equally common others) were more clonally expanded.

In the case of this clone: Its target is unknown.

All the people who gave samples were healthy bone marrow donors. Per germline, CDR1 ENHRY and CDR2 SYGVKD. V trimming: 9 bases; J trimming: 1 base; junction bases outside the gene matches: 7. The CDR3 totals 14 residues. Sequenced: PBMCs. The genes are TRBV10-3 and TRBJ1-1; TRBD1 matches at 8 bases. This TCR came from a man younger than 35 in good health and CMV-seropositive. For the CDR3, the DNA is TGTGCCATGCGACAGGGGAACCCGAACACTGAAGCTTTCTTT. Translated, it gives CAMRQGNPNTEAFF.